The rows below give T cell receptor beta chains drawn from one sample of a study of cytomegalovirus exposure and HLA in healthy donors. Clones were sequenced by immunoSEQ multiplex PCR, and TCRdb holds only the in-frame ones, with some missing. The sample consists of under 200,000 clones, around 78% of them appearing once. The material sequenced was PBMCs. Receptors originate from a woman under 40 in good health and CMV-seropositive. CDR3s leave out the opening cysteine and the closing phenylalanine or tryptophan.

V	J	CDR3
TRBV7-9	TRBJ1-2	ASSPGLGLYGYT
TRBV9	TRBJ1-1	ASSPMGRQLNTEAF
TRBV27	TRBJ1-5	ASSLFGDTSNQPQH
TRBV2	TRBJ2-7	ASMTGALFEQY
TRBV20-1	TRBJ1-1	SARETVEAF
TRBV5-4	TRBJ2-7	ASSPSGGRATYEQY
TRBV19	TRBJ1-2	ASSIVTGSGYT
TRBV6-4	TRBJ2-3	ASSDSRGSPDTQY
TRBV6-1	TRBJ2-1	ASSEALEDFRDRVGWEYNEQF
TRBV7-2	TRBJ2-7	ASSVAHRYEQY
TRBV10-3	TRBJ2-5	AITPQEGETQY
TRBV28	TRBJ1-4	ASSLLGAGDEKLF
TRBV2	TRBJ2-3	AKRTSEDPDTQY
TRBV28	TRBJ1-2	ASSLPLGQGSGYT
TRBV9	TRBJ2-7	ASSDSGDSYEQY